The 32 T cell receptor beta chains below were found in one sample sequenced in a study of blood T cell repertoires in COVID-19. Measured with immunoSEQ multiplex PCR; TCRdb has only the in-frame clones, and not every one. The sample comprises around 200,000 clones, 87% of which are singletons, and roughly 12% rests with the top ten. Specimen: peripheral blood. These TCRs come from a woman aged 18-29 years who had recovered from COVID-19.

V and J are TRBV7-9 and TRBJ2-5; TRBD1 matches 8 bases. Germline values: CDR1 SEHNR, CDR2 FQNEAQ (reference sequence). The CDR3 runs 17 residues. The J segment lost 5 bases and the V segment lost 5 bases, leaving 16 bases of the junction unmatched. The CDR3 DNA follows: TGTGCCAGCAGCGTCCGCACAACAGGGGGACAAGGGGAGACCCAGTACTTC. It is translated as CASSVRTTGGQGETQYF.

This chain links TRBV5-8 with TRBJ2-1; 7 nucleotides align to TRBD2. V shed 4 bases and J 6 bases; nucleotides not matched to a gene: 7. Germline V lookup: CDR1 SGHTS, CDR2 YDEGEE. The length of the CDR3 is 14 residues. The CDR3: CASSPEVAGNEQFF. Here the CDR3 DNA reads TGTGCCAGCAGCCCGGAGGTAGCGGGCAATGAGCAGTTCTTC.

The J gene is TRBJ1-1, the V gene TRBV15; 8 bases are shared with TRBD1. The CDR3 runs to 16 residues. J gave up 0 bases and V 3 bases, and 6 bases lay outside the gene matches. In germline, CDR1 is LNHNV, CDR2 YYDKDF (reference sequence). The CDR3 nucleotides are TGTGCCACCAGCAGGAGGACAGGGAGATTGAACACTGAAGCTTTCTTT. It translates to CATSRRTGRLNTEAFF. Using reference TRBV15 and TRBJ1-1 for the parts outside the CDR3, the full variable domain is DAMVIQNPRYQVTQFGKPVTLSCSQTLNHNVMYWYQQKSSQAPKLLFHYYDKDFNNEADTPDNFQSRRPNTSFCFLDIRSPGLGDTAMYLCATSRRTGRLNTEAFFGQGTRLTVV.

This chain links TRBV12-3 or TRBV12-4 with TRBJ1-2; 12 bases fit TRBD1. The V gene end was trimmed by 7 bases and the J gene end by 7 bases; junction bases not matched to a gene: 4. This CDR3 contains 13 residues. The CDR3 reads CASTRDRGPGYTF. CDR3 nucleotides: TGTGCCAGCACCCGGGACAGGGGGCCTGGCTACACCTTC.

Only one count was recorded for this clone. This rearrangement joins TRBV6-5 to TRBJ1-1, with D hard to call. V lost 3 bases to trimming and J lost 1 base, with 6 bases between them. CDR3 length equals 13 residues. Germline CDR1 MNHEY, CDR2 SVGAGI. CDR3 DNA sequence: TGTGCCAGCAGTTATCAGGCGAACACTGAAGCTTTCTTT. Residues: CASSYQANTEAFF.

The rearrangement uses TRBV12-5 and TRBJ2-1; 9 bases are a match to TRBD1. V was clipped by 2 bases and J by 7 bases; unmatched bases: 6. The germline CDR1 and CDR2 sequences are LGHNT and FRNRAP. CDR3 size: 15 residues. The CDR3 DNA reads as TGTGCTAGTGGTTTGACGCCGGACAGGGGAAATGAGCAGTTCTTC. It codes for CASGLTPDRGNEQFF. The complete variable domain, with remaining parts taken from reference TRBV12-5 and TRBJ2-1, reads DARVTQTPRHKVTEMGQEVTMRCQPILGHNTVFWYRQTMMQGLELLAYFRNRAPLDDSGMPKDRFSAEMPDATLATLKIQPSEPRDSAVYFCASGLTPDRGNEQFFGPGTRLTVL.

The chain recombines TRBV6-2 or TRBV6-3 with TRBJ2-7; TRBD1 aligns across 9 bases. CDR3 length equals 14 residues. Looked up from germline, CDR1 is MNHEY and CDR2 is SVGEGT. V shed 3 bases, J shed 3 bases, and the junction held 3 bases outside the gene matches. The CDR3 sequence: CASSYKGQGYEQYF. The CDR3 nucleotides read TGTGCCAGCAGTTATAAGGGACAGGGCTACGAGCAGTACTTC.

This clone turned up a few times. The CDR3 nucleotides read TGTGCCATAGGACAGTTAAGCCCTAGCACAGATACGCAGTATTTT. This encodes CAIGQLSPSTDTQYF. The V gene is TRBV10-3, the J gene TRBJ2-3; D perhaps matches TRBD1 (6 bases). Trimming removed 9 bases at V and 0 bases at J, with 16 bases between. The CDR3 is 15 residues long. The V gene's germline CDR1 is ENHRY and CDR2 SYGVKD.

CDR3 amino acids: CASSLGLAGGPTDTQYF. The CDR3 DNA sequence: TGTGCCAGCAGCTTGGGGCTAGCGGGAGGACCCACAGATACGCAGTATTTT. V gene TRBV5-4 combines with J gene TRBJ2-3; 11 bases fit TRBD2. Germline V gene sequence: CDR1 SGHNT, CDR2 YYREEE (reference sequence). Trimming cost V 0 bases and J 2 bases; bases outside gene matches: 5. There are 17 residues in the CDR3.

The chain joins TRBV11-3 to TRBJ2-1; TRBD2 might be the D (5 bases). V was pared by 0 bases and J by 5 bases, with 17 bases between. The germline CDR1 and CDR2 sequences are SGHNT and YENEEA. The CDR3 consists of 17 residues. CDR3 amino acids: CASSLDRGRDINNEQFF. The CDR3 bases are TGTGCCAGCAGCTTAGATCGTGGACGGGATATAAACAATGAGCAGTTCTTC.

The rearrangement links TRBV24-1 to TRBJ1-2; 7 bases align to TRBD1. Germline lookup yields CDR1 KGHDR and CDR2 SFDVKD. V lost 1 base and J lost 6; bases outside the gene matches: 4. The CDR3 runs 14 residues. The CDR3 nucleotides read TGTGCCACCAGTGATTTCAGGGGGGCAAATGGCTACACCTTC. This translates into CATSDFRGANGYTF.

This chain links TRBV2 with TRBJ2-7, with TRBD2 as a possible D gene (5 bases). The CDR3 is 13 amino acids. V was cut by 1 base and J by 2 bases, with 6 bases left in between. CDR1 and CDR2 (germline): SNHLY, FYNNEI. The CDR3 coding sequence is TGTGCCAGCAGTGAAGACGGGACCTACGAGCAGTACTTC. This gives the protein CASSEDGTYEQYF.

This chain uses TRBV7-2 with TRBJ1-1, with no clear D. This CDR3 is built from 13 residues. Per the germline V gene, CDR1 is SGHTA and CDR2 is FQGNSA. V shed 5 bases and J shed 0 bases, with 7 bases lying between them. This CDR3 is CASSVFMNTEAFF. The CDR3 DNA follows: TGTGCCAGCAGCGTTTTTATGAACACTGAAGCTTTCTTT.

J is TRBJ1-6 and V is TRBV18, with D possibly TRBD1 on 6 matching bases. The germline V gene has CDR1 KGHSH and CDR2 LQKENI. The CDR3 runs to 18 residues. Trimming shortened V by 3 bases and J by 9 bases, and 24 bases separated the two germline ends. The CDR3 is CASSPGRGAPTAGSPLHF. The CDR3 coding sequence is TGTGCCAGCTCACCCGGGCGGGGGGCGCCCACAGCGGGTTCACCCCTCCACTTT.

V gene TRBV7-2 combines with J gene TRBJ2-7; 7 positions agree with TRBD1. The CDR3 has 13 residues. V shed 6 bases and J 3 bases; nucleotides not matched to a gene: 5. Germline V gives CDR1 SGHTA, CDR2 FQGNSA. The CDR3 nucleotides are TGTGCCAGCAGAAACTGGGACAGCTACGAGCAGTACTTC. It specifies CASRNWDSYEQYF.

The V call is TRBV6-5, the J call TRBJ1-2, with 7 bases lining up with TRBD1. This CDR3 contains 15 residues. Germline CDR1 and CDR2: MNHEY and SVGAGI. Trimming took 5 bases from V and 0 from J; bases not matched to a gene: 6. CDR3 loop: CASSTTGTANYGYTF. CDR3 coding DNA: TGTGCCAGCAGTACTACCGGGACAGCTAACTATGGCTACACCTTC.

This clone has just one count. Other nucleotide sequences from this sample produce the same CDR3. The rearrangement uses TRBV5-1 and TRBJ1-1, with D perhaps matching TRBD1 (6 bases). This CDR3 region has 13 residues. With 2 bases removed from V and 3 bases from J, the gap between germline ends came to 8 bases. CDR1 is SGHRS, CDR2 YFSETQ, per germline. This CDR3 is CASSLTGYTEAFF. CDR3 bases: TGCGCCAGCAGCTTAACAGGGTACACTGAAGCTTTCTTT.

The count of this clone is one. The V call is TRBV4-1, the J call TRBJ2-6, with D unclear. The CDR3 is 16 residues long. CDR1 is MGHRA, CDR2 YSYEKL, per germline. Trimming cost V 2 bases and J 4 bases, with 12 bases left between them. The CDR3 sequence: CASSQYSVPGANVLTF. CDR3 nucleotide sequence: TGCGCCAGCAGCCAATACTCGGTCCCCGGGGCCAACGTCCTGACTTTC.

CDR3 coding DNA: TGTGCCAGCAGCTTAGAGAGGGACAGTAGGCTACGTAACACTGAAGCTTTCTTT. Protein product: CASSLERDSRLRNTEAFF. V is TRBV7-6 and J is TRBJ1-1, with TRBD1 matching 7 bases. Germline V lookup: CDR1 SGHVS, CDR2 FNYEAQ. V gave up 1 base and J gave up 2 bases; unmatched junction bases: 13. This CDR3 has 18 residues.

The DNA of the CDR3 is TGCAGCGTCTTCGACATCTCGAACACTGAAGCTTTCTTT. Translating gives CSVFDISNTEAFF. The J gene is TRBJ1-1, the V gene TRBV29-1; unclear D gene. Germline CDR1 and CDR2: SQVTM and ANQGSEA. CDR3 length: 13 amino acids. With 6 bases removed from V and 1 base from J, the gap between germline ends came to 12 bases.

The count of this clone is one. The chain joins TRBV29-1 to TRBJ1-2, with 9 bases lining up with TRBD1. The V gene's germline CDR1 is SQVTM and CDR2 ANQGSEA. Trimming cost V 6 bases and J 8 bases; bases outside gene matches: 10. This CDR3 region has 13 residues. CDR3 sequence: CSVPPGTGIGYTF. CDR3 nucleotide sequence: TGCAGCGTACCCCCGGGGACAGGGATCGGCTACACCTTC.

V gene TRBV4-3 combines with J gene TRBJ2-3; D may be TRBD2 (5 bases). V lost 0 bases to trimming and J lost 6 bases, with 7 bases between them. CDR3 length: 13 amino acids. CDR1 is LGHNA, CDR2 YSLEER, per germline. The CDR3 DNA reads TGCGCCAGCAGCCAAGAGGGCGGGGATACGCAGTATTTT. Its translation: CASSQEGGDTQYF.

This chain uses TRBV30 with TRBJ1-5; tentative D call: TRBD1 (6 bases). This CDR3 is built from 16 residues. Germline V CDR1 and CDR2: GTSNPN, SVGIG (reference sequence). V lost 0 bases and J 4 bases, leaving 16 bases between the germline ends. The CDR3 bases are TGTGCCTGGAGTGTAGACCCCGGACAGCCAAATCAGCCCCAGCATTTT. As protein: CAWSVDPGQPNQPQHF.

V usage is TRBV5-1 and J usage is TRBJ1-1, with a weak D call TRBD1 (6 bases). The CDR3 sequence is 15 residues long. The V end was cut by 7 bases, the J end by 0 bases, with 16 bases between. Germline CDR1 is SGHRS and CDR2 is YFSETQ. The CDR3 DNA sequence: TGCGCCAGCGGGACATTTGAGGGGGTGAACACTGAAGCTTTCTTT. Amino acid sequence: CASGTFEGVNTEAFF. Based on the CDR3 plus reference TRBV5-1 and TRBJ1-1, the full variable domain is KAGVTQTPRYLIKTRGQQVTLSCSPISGHRSVSWYQQTPGQGLQFLFEYFSETQRNKGNFPGRFSGRQFSNSRSEMNVSTLELGDSALYLCASGTFEGVNTEAFFGQGTRLTVV.

The chain has TRBV24-1 and TRBJ1-6; 8 bases map to TRBD1. The germline gives CDR1 KGHDR, CDR2 SFDVKD. V was pared by 9 bases and J by 0 bases, with 6 bases of the junction left unmatched. CDR3 length equals 16 residues. Here the CDR3 DNA reads TGTGCCACCCTGACAGGGGTGAGCTCCTATAATTCACCCCTCCACTTT. It specifies CATLTGVSSYNSPLHF.

This clone showed up many times. The chain employs TRBV6-4 and TRBJ2-2; tentative D call: TRBD2 (5 bases). Per germline, CDR1 MRHNA and CDR2 SNTAGT. V dropped 5 bases and J dropped 1 base, with 5 bases sitting between them. The CDR3 is made up of 13 amino acids. The CDR3 nucleotides read TGTGCCAGCAGTAGCGGGAACACCGGGGAGCTGTTTTTT. Amino acid sequence: CASSSGNTGELFF.

The rearrangement links TRBV7-3 to TRBJ1-1; maybe TRBD1 (5 bases). The CDR3 extends over 13 amino acids. Between the trimmed V and J ends, which lost 5 bases and 1 base, there was a span of 8 bases. From germline, CDR1 is SGHTA and CDR2 FQGTGA. CDR3 region: CASSKTGNTEAFF. The CDR3 DNA reads TGTGCCAGCAGCAAAACAGGGAACACTGAAGCTTTCTTT. Based on the CDR3 plus reference TRBV7-3 and TRBJ1-1, the full variable domain is GAGVSQTPSNKVTEKGKYVELRCDPISGHTALYWYRQSLGQGPEFLIYFQGTGAADDSGLPNDRFFAVRPEGSVSTLKIQRTERGDSAVYLCASSKTGNTEAFFGQGTRLTVV.

The rearrangement links TRBV27 to TRBJ1-2; weak D call: TRBD1 (5 bases). Trimming shortened V by 5 bases and J by 7 bases, and 14 bases separated the two germline ends. The CDR3 has 13 amino acids. CDR1 is MNHEY, CDR2 SMNVEV, per germline (reference sequence). This chain's CDR3 is CASSDRRWSGYTF. The CDR3 DNA reads as TGTGCCAGCAGTGACAGAAGGTGGAGTGGCTACACCTTC.

The V call is TRBV25-1, the J call TRBJ1-6; unclear D gene. The CDR3 is 15 amino acids. Germline lookup yields CDR1 MGHDK and CDR2 SYGVNS. Trimming pared 0 bases from V and 8 bases from J, leaving 11 bases between. This chain's CDR3 is CASSEYKAGDSPLHF. The CDR3 DNA reads as TGTGCCAGCAGTGAATATAAAGCCGGTGATTCACCCCTCCACTTT.

V is TRBV6-5 and J is TRBJ1-1; 8 bases align to TRBD1. V lost 5 bases and J lost 1; bases outside the gene matches: 6. Germline V CDR1 and CDR2: MNHEY, SVGAGI. The CDR3 spans 15 residues. DNA of the CDR3: TGTGCCAGCAGTCTCAACAGGGGGGGGAACACTGAAGCTTTCTTT. This gives the protein CASSLNRGGNTEAFF.

This chain connects TRBV5-4 to TRBJ2-1, with 8 bases matching TRBD2. Germline CDR1 and CDR2: SGHNT and YYREEE (reference sequence). Trimming removed 6 bases from V and 6 bases from J; junction bases left unmatched: 23. This CDR3 has 19 residues. The CDR3 protein is CASNPSTGPGTRWGNEQFF. CDR3 nucleotide sequence: TGTGCCAGCAACCCTTCGACCGGGCCTGGGACTAGATGGGGCAATGAGCAGTTCTTC. Combining the CDR3 with reference TRBV5-4 and TRBJ2-1 gives the whole variable domain ETGVTQSPTHLIKTRGQQVTLRCSSQSGHNTVSWYQQALGQGPQFIFQYYREEENGRGNFPPRFSGLQFPNYSSELNVNALELDDSALYLCASNPSTGPGTRWGNEQFFGPGTRLTVL.

The gene calls are TRBV30 and TRBJ1-1, with D maybe TRBD1 (6 bases). The germline CDR1 and CDR2 sequences are GTSNPN and SVGIG (reference sequence). V shed 8 bases and J shed 3 bases, with 16 bases lying between them. CDR3 size: 13 residues. CDR3 region: CAGWDIPYTEAFF. The CDR3 nucleotides are TGTGCCGGCTGGGACATACCCTACACTGAAGCTTTCTTT. The variable domain in full, completed from reference TRBV30 and TRBJ1-1, reads SQTIHQWPATLVQPVGSPLSLECTVEGTSNPNLYWYRQAAGRGLQLLFYSVGIGQISSEVPQNLSASRPQDRQFILSSKKLLLSDSGFYLCAGWDIPYTEAFFGQGTRLTVV.